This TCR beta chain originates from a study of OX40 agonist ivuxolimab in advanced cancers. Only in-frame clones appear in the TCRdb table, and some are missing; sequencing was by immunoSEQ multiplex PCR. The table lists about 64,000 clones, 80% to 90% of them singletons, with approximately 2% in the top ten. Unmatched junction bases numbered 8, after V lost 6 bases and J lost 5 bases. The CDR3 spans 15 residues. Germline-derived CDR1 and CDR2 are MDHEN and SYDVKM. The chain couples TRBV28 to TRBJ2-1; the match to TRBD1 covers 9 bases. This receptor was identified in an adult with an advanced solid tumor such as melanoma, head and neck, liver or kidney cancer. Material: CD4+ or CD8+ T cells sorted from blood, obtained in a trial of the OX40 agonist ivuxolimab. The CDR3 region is CASRGDRGWNNEQFF. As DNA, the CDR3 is TGTGCCAGCAGGGGAGACAGGGGGTGGAACAATGAGCAGTTCTTC.